This T cell receptor (beta chain) was recovered during a study of T-cell memory formation after mild COVID-19. Via MiXCR, TCRdb re-called the 5' RACE reads, giving one row per CDR3 protein. The sample carries about 210,000 distinct CDR3 sequences, roughly a tenth recorded once. Sequencing used PBMCs or a T cell subset sorted from them (not recorded which). This sequence was found in a man between 18 and 29 years old who had mild COVID-19 (a few samples of this study predate the infection). Cell type and time point are not known.

The CDR3 region is CSARPVAGNTIYF. In nucleotides, the CDR3 is TGCAGTGCCCGGCCCGTCGCAGGAAACACCATATATTTT. The chain links TRBV20-1 to TRBJ1-3; D is unresolved. Germline CDR1 reads DFQATT; CDR2 reads SNEGSKA (reference sequence). V dropped 6 bases and J dropped 4 bases, with 13 bases sitting between them. CDR3 length equals 13 residues.